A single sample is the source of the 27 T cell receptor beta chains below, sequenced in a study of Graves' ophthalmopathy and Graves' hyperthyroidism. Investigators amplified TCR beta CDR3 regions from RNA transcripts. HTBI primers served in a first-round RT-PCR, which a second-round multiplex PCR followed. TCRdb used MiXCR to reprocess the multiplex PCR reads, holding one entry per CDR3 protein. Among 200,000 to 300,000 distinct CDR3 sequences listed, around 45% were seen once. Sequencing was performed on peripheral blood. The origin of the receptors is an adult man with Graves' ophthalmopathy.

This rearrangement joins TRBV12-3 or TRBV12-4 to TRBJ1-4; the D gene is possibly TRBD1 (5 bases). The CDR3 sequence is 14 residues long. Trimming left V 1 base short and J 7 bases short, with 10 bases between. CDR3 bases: TGTGCCAGCAGTTTAGGGGGCCAAGTTGAAAAACTGTTTTTT. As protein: CASSLGGQVEKLFF.

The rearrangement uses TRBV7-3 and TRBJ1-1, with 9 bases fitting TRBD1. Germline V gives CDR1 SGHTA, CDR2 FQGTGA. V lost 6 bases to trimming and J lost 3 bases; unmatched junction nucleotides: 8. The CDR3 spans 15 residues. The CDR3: CASRPQQGAYTEAFF. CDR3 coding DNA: TGTGCCAGCAGACCTCAACAGGGGGCTTACACTGAAGCTTTCTTT.

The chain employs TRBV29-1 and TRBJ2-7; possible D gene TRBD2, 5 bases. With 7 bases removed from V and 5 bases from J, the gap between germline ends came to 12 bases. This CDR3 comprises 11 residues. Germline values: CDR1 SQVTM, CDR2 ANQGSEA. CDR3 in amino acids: CSGRSSHEQYF. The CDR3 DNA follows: TGCAGCGGGAGGAGCAGCCACGAGCAGTACTTC.

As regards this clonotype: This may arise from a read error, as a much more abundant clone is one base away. The CDR3 sequence: CAISEQGEGYTF. As DNA, the CDR3 is TGTGCCATCAGTGAGCAGGGAGAGGGCTACACCTTC. The chain recombines TRBV10-3 with TRBJ1-2; a possible D gene is TRBD1 (5 bases). Germline CDR1 reads ENHRY; CDR2 reads SYGVKD. The CDR3 is made up of 12 amino acids. V lost 2 bases, J lost 8 bases, and 9 bases lay in between.

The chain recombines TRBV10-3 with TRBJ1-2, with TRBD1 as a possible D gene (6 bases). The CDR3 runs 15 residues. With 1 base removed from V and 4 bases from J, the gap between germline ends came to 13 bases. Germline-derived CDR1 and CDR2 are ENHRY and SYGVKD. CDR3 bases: TGTGCCATCAGTGAGTTCGGGACAATGGGCTATGGCTACACCTTC. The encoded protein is CAISEFGTMGYGYTF.

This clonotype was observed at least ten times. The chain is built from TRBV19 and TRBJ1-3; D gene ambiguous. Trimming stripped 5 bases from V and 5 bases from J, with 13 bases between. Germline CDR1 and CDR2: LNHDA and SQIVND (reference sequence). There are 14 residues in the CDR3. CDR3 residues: CASSASADRNTIYF. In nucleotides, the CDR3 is TGTGCCAGTAGTGCCTCGGCGGACCGAAACACCATATATTTT.

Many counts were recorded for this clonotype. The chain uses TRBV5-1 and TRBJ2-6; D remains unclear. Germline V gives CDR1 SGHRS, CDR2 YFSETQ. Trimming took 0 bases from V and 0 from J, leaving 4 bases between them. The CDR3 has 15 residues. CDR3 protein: CASSLVGSGANVLTF. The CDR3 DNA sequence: TGCGCCAGCAGCTTGGTAGGCTCTGGGGCCAACGTCCTGACTTTC.

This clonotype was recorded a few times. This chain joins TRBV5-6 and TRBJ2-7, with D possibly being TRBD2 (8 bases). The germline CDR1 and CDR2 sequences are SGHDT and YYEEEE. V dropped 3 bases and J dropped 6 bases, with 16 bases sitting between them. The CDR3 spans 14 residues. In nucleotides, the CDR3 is TGTGCCAGCAGCTACGACAGGGCGGGAGGCGAGCAGTACTTC. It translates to CASSYDRAGGEQYF.

The CDR3 loop is CASSQNRGSEAFF. The CDR3 coding sequence is TGTGCCAGCAGTCAAAACAGGGGGTCTGAAGCTTTCTTT. The rearrangement links TRBV3-1 to TRBJ1-1; 8 positions match TRBD1. The CDR3 runs to 13 residues. The V segment lost 6 bases and the J segment 6 bases; nucleotides outside the gene matches: 6. Germline V gives CDR1 LGHDT, CDR2 YNNKEL (reference sequence).

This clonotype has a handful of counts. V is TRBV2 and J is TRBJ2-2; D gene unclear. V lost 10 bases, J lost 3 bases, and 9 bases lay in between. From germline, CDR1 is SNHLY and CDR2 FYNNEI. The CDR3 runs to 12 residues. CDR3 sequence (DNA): TGTGCCACCTCGAAGGACACCGGGGAGCTGTTTTTT. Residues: CATSKDTGELFF. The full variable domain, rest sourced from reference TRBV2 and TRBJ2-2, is EPEVTQTPSHQVTQMGQEVILRCVPISNHLYFYWYRQILGQKVEFLVSFYNNEISEKSEIFDDQFSVERPDGSNFTLKIRSTKLEDSAMYFCATSKDTGELFFGEGSRLTVL.

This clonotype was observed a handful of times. The CDR3 here is CSATTGGGEKLFF. The CDR3 coding sequence is TGCAGTGCTACGACAGGGGGCGGTGAAAAACTGTTTTTT. The chain links TRBV20-1 to TRBJ1-4, with 10 bases fitting TRBD1. Germline V gives CDR1 DFQATT, CDR2 SNEGSKA (reference sequence). This CDR3 spans 13 amino acids. The V segment lost 4 bases and the J segment 7 bases; nucleotides outside the gene matches: 3.

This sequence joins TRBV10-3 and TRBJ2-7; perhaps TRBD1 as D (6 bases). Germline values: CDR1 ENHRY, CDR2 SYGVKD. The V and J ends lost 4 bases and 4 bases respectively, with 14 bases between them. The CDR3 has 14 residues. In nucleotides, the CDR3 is TGTGCCATCAGTGCAACCCGGACAGCGTACGAGCAGTACTTC. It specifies CAISATRTAYEQYF.

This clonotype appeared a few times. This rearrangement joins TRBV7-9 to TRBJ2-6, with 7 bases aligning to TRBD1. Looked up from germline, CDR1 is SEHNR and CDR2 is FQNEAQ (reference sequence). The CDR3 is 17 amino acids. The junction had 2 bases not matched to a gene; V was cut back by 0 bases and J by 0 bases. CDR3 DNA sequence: TGTGCCAGCAGCTTAGCCGGACAGGCCTCTGGGGCCAACGTCCTGACTTTC. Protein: CASSLAGQASGANVLTF.

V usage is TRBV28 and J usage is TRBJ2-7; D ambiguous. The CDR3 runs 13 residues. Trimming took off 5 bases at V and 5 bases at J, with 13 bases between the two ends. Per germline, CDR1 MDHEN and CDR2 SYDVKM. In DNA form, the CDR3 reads TGTGCCAGCAGTCCCAGTTCAGTCAACGAGCAGTACTTC. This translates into CASSPSSVNEQYF.

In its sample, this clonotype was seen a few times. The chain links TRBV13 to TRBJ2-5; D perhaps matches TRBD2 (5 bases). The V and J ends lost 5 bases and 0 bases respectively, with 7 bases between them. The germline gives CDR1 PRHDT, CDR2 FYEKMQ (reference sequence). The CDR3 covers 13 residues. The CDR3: CASSERNQETQYF. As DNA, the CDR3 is TGTGCCAGCAGCGAGCGGAACCAAGAGACCCAGTACTTC.

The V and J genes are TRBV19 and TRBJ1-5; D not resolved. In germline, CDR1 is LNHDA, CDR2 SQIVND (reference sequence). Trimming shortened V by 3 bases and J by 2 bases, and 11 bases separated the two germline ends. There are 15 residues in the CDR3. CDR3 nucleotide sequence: TGTGCCAGTAGTATTCGGGCGCCGGGCAATCAGCCCCAGCATTTT. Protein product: CASSIRAPGNQPQHF.

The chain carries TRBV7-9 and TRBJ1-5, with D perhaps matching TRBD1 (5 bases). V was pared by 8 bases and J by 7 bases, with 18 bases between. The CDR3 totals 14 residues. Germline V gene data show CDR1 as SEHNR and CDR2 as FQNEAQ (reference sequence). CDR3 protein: CASSEQGEQQPQHF. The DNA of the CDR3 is TGTGCCAGCTCGGAACAAGGGGAGCAACAGCCCCAGCATTTT.

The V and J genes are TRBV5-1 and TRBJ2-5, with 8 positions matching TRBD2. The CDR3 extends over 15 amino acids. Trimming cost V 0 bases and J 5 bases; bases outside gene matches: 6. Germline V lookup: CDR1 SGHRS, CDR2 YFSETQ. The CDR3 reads CASSLAGASGETQYF. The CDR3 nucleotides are TGCGCCAGCAGCTTGGCCGGGGCTAGCGGGGAGACCCAGTACTTC.

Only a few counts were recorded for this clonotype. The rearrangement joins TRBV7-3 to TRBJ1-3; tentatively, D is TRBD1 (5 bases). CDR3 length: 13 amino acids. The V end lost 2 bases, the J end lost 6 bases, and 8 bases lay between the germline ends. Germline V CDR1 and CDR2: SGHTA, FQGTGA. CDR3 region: CASSLPGLNTIYF. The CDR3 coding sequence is TGTGCCAGCAGCTTACCAGGGTTAAACACCATATATTTT.

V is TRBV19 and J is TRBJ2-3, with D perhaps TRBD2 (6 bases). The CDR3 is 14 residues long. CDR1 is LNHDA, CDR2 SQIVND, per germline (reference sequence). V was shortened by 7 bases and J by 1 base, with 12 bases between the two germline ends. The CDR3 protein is CASKVGGGTDTQYF. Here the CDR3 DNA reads TGTGCCAGTAAGGTGGGAGGTGGCACAGATACGCAGTATTTT.

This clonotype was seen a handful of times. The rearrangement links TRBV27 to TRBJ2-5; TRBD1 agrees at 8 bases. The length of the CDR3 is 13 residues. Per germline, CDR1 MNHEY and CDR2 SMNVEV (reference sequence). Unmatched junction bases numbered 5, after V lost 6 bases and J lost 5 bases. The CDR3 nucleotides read TGTGCCAGCAGCAGGGGGCGAGTGGAGACCCAGTACTTC. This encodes CASSRGRVETQYF.

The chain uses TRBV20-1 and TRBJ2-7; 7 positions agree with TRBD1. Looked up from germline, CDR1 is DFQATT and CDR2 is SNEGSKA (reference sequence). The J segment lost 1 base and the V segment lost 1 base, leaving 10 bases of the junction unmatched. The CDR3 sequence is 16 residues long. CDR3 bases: TGCAGTGCTAGAGTTCGACCAAAGGGGGCTTCCTACGAGCAGTACTTC. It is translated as CSARVRPKGASYEQYF.

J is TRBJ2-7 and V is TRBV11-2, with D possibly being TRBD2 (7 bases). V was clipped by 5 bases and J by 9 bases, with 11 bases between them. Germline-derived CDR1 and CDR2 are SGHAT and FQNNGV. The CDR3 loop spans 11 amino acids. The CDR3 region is CASSDRGAQYF. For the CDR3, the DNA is TGTGCCAGCAGCGACCGGGGGGCGCAGTACTTC. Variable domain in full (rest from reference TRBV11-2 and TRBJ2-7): EAGVAQSPRYKIIEKRQSVAFWCNPISGHATLYWYQQILGQGPKLLIQFQNNGVVDDSQLPKDRFSAERLKGVDSTLKIQPAKLEDSAVYLCASSDRGAQYFGPGTRLTVT.

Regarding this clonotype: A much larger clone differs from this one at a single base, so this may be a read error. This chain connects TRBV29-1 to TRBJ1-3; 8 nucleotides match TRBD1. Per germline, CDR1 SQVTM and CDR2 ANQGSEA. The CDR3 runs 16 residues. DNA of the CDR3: TGCAGCGTTGAAGATCAACTGACAGGGGATAGAAACTCCATATATTTT. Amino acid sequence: CSVEDQLTGDRNSIYF.

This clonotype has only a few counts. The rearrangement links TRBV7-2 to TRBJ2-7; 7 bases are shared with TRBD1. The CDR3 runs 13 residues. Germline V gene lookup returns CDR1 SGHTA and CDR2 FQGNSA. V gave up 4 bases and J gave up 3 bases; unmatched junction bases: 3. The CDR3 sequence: CASSSRDSYEQYF. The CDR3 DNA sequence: TGTGCCAGCAGCTCCCGGGACAGCTACGAGCAGTACTTC.

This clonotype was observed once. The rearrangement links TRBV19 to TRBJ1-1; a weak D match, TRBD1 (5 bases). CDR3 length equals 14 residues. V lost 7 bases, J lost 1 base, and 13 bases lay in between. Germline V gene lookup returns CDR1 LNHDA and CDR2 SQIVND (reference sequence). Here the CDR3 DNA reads TGTGCCAGTACCCCCGACGGGGGGAACACTGAAGCTTTCTTT. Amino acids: CASTPDGGNTEAFF.

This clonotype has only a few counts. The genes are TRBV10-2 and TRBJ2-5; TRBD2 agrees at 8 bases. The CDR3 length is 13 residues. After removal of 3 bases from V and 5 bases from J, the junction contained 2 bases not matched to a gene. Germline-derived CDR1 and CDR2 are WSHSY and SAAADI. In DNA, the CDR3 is TGCGCCAGCAGTGAACGGGAGGGGGAGACCCAGTACTTC. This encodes CASSEREGETQYF.